The clone carrying this T cell receptor (beta chain) was observed once. The data are from a study of blood T cell repertoires in COVID-19. Overall study context: Donors in the United States, Italy and Spain gave samples during acute or convalescent COVID-19. The cDNA or gDNA used as material had been derived from T cells, B-cell-depleted T cells, or PBMCs.

Authors' analysis steps: Amplification of reference gene primers was used by the study to estimate nucleated cell counts. The assay was immunoSEQ multiplex PCR, and TCRdb's table has in-frame clones only and misses some. D and trimming were read from the DNA, whereas the V and J calls and clone size are those reported in that table. The sample contains roughly 300,000 clones, 70% to 90% of which appear only once. V lost 5 bases and J 2 bases, leaving 13 bases between the germline ends. Per the germline V gene, CDR1 is SEHNR and CDR2 is FQNEAQ (reference sequence). The CDR3 length is 15 residues. The sequencing input was peripheral blood. The V gene is TRBV7-9, the J gene TRBJ1-3; D possibly corresponds to TRBD1 (5 bases). This clonotype was obtained from a woman aged 45-60 years who had recovered from COVID-19. The CDR3 region is CASSPQGTPGNTIYF. In DNA form, the CDR3 reads TGTGCCAGCAGCCCTCAGGGAACTCCTGGAAACACCATATATTTT.